This T cell receptor (beta chain) was captured in a study of T cells in women clearing cervical HPV infection. For this clone: The read finishes 3 residues shy of the CDR3 end, and the germline J gene is used to complete it.

Germline CDR1 reads KGHSH; CDR2 reads LQKENI. V gave up 2 bases and J gave up 4 bases, with 11 bases separating them. The CDR3 contains 15 residues. Assay: immunoSEQ multiplex PCR; the TCRdb copy retains only in-frame clones and omits some. Its table lists around 31,000 clones. This sequence was found in a woman between 18 and 70 years old with a cervical HPV16 infection that either progressed to CIN3+ or cleared (not recorded which). The V gene is TRBV18, the J gene TRBJ2-2; possibly TRBD1 for D (6 bases). The sample taken for sequencing was blood buffy coat. CDR3 DNA (partial): TGTGCCAGCTCACCAGGGACAAGGGGCACCGGGGAG. Residues: CASSPGTRGTGE. The complete CDR3 sequence is CASSPGTRGTGELFF. The full variable domain, with the rest looked up from reference TRBV18 and TRBJ2-2, is NAGVMQNPRHLVRRRGQEARLRCSPMKGHSHVYWYRQLPEEGLKFMVYLQKENIIDESGMPKERFSAEFPKEGPSILRIQQVVRGDSAAYFCASSPGTRGTGELFFGEGSRLTVL.